These 21 T cell receptor beta chains were sequenced from one sample in a study of blood T cell repertoires in COVID-19. The method was immunoSEQ multiplex PCR; TCRdb's version includes in-frame clones alone and lacks a portion of them. The table records some 28,000 clones, over 75% of them present only once. Specimen: peripheral blood. The source is a human donor in a cohort sampled during active COVID-19.

V is TRBV7-3 and J is TRBJ2-3; D remains ambiguous. V lost 2 bases, J lost 1 base, and 4 bases lay in between. CDR1 SGHTA and CDR2 FQGTGA come from the germline V gene. This CDR3 spans 13 amino acids. Here the CDR3 reads CASSLVGTDTQYF. DNA for the CDR3: TGTGCCAGCAGCTTAGTCGGCACAGATACGCAGTATTTT. The full variable domain, its missing parts supplied by reference TRBV7-3 and TRBJ2-3, is GAGVSQTPSNKVTEKGKYVELRCDPISGHTALYWYRQSLGQGPEFLIYFQGTGAADDSGLPNDRFFAVRPEGSVSTLKIQRTERGDSAVYLCASSLVGTDTQYFGPGTRLTVL.

The chain couples TRBV7-3 to TRBJ2-1; TRBD2 agrees at 13 bases. Germline CDR1 is SGHTA and CDR2 is FQGTGA. Losses at the gene ends were 8 bases for V and 10 bases for J; bases not matched to a gene: 17. The length of the CDR3 is 17 residues. The CDR3 DNA reads as TGTGCCAGCGCGACTAGCGGGGGGCCCGGCGCGAGGTTCGAGCAGTTCTTC. Translation gives CASATSGGPGARFEQFF.

The J gene is TRBJ2-7, the V gene TRBV27; 9 bases are shared with TRBD2. Germline V gene lookup returns CDR1 MNHEY and CDR2 SMNVEV (reference sequence). V lost 6 bases and J lost 0; bases outside the gene matches: 9. The CDR3 contains 16 residues. In nucleotides, the CDR3 is TGTGCCAGCAGGCCTCTAGCGGGGAGCTACTCCTACGAGCAGTACTTC. Translation: CASRPLAGSYSYEQYF.

The chain couples TRBV14 to TRBJ2-7; no definite D call. The CDR3 runs 9 residues. Germline-derived CDR1 and CDR2 are SGHDN and FVKESK. Trimming shortened V by 10 bases and J by 4 bases, and 5 bases separated the two germline ends. CDR3 sequence reads: CATVYEQYF. The CDR3 DNA is TGTGCCACAGTTTACGAGCAGTACTTC.

The table lists this clone with a few counts. V is TRBV24-1 and J is TRBJ2-7, with no clear D. Looked up from germline, CDR1 is KGHDR and CDR2 is SFDVKD. The CDR3 length is 13 residues. V was clipped by 2 bases and J by 3 bases, with 7 bases between them. The DNA of the CDR3 is TGTGCCACCAGTGATTCGAACAGCTACGAGCAGTACTTC. It codes for CATSDSNSYEQYF.

This clone has only a few counts. V is TRBV28 and J is TRBJ1-6; no definite D call. Trimming removed 3 bases at V and 8 bases at J, with 11 bases between. Germline V gene lookup returns CDR1 MDHEN and CDR2 SYDVKM. The CDR3 covers 14 residues. CDR3 DNA sequence: TGTGCCAGCAGTTTGGCGGTGGGTGATTCACCCCTCCACTTT. Translated: CASSLAVGDSPLHF.

The genes are TRBV18 and TRBJ1-4, with 7 bases aligning to TRBD1. V gave up 2 bases and J gave up 1 base; unmatched junction bases: 4. The CDR3 loop spans 16 amino acids. The V gene's germline CDR1 is KGHSH and CDR2 LQKENI. This CDR3 reads CASSPRGPGTNEKLFF. DNA for the CDR3: TGTGCCAGCTCACCAAGGGGGCCCGGAACTAATGAAAAACTGTTTTTT.

This clone was seen a handful of times. The rearrangement links TRBV7-9 to TRBJ2-1, with 11 nucleotides matching TRBD1. J was trimmed by 9 bases and V by 1 base; bases with no gene match: 8. CDR1 is SEHNR, CDR2 FQNEAQ, per germline (reference sequence). This CDR3 has 16 residues. This CDR3 reads CASSLGGTGGQGEQFF. The CDR3 nucleotides are TGTGCCAGCAGCTTAGGAGGGACAGGGGGTCAAGGTGAGCAGTTCTTC.

The chain is built from TRBV6-2 or TRBV6-3 and TRBJ1-4, with D uncertain. The CDR3 runs 15 residues. Trimming took off 2 bases at V and 4 bases at J, with 11 bases between the two ends. CDR1 MNHEY and CDR2 SVGEGT come from the germline V gene. The CDR3 spells CASSYEPRGNEKLFF. The CDR3 DNA follows: TGTGCCAGCAGTTACGAGCCCCGGGGTAATGAAAAACTGTTTTTT.

This clone was counted only a few times. The rearrangement links TRBV24-1 to TRBJ2-1; D unresolved. CDR1 is KGHDR, CDR2 SFDVKD, per germline. CDR3 length equals 15 residues. V shed 5 bases and J shed 0 bases, with 10 bases lying between them. In DNA form, the CDR3 reads TGTGCCACCAGTGCCGGGTTCGGCTCCTACAATGAGCAGTTCTTC. It yields the protein CATSAGFGSYNEQFF.

The DNA for the CDR3 is TGTGCCAGCACCTTGCGGGGGGGCTCCTACAATGAGCAGTTCTTC. This codes for CASTLRGGSYNEQFF. The rearrangement uses TRBV27 and TRBJ2-1; TRBD2 aligns across 9 bases. Germline CDR1 MNHEY, CDR2 SMNVEV (reference sequence). V lost 7 bases and J lost 0; bases outside the gene matches: 4. The CDR3 has 15 amino acids.

In its sample, this clone was seen once. The rearrangement joins TRBV7-8 to TRBJ1-4; TRBD1 matches 8 bases. The CDR3 contains 19 residues. Per germline, CDR1 SGHVS and CDR2 FQNEAQ. The V segment lost 0 bases and the J segment 0 bases; nucleotides outside the gene matches: 9. This chain's CDR3 is CASSLALGQGRTTNEKLFF. For the CDR3, the DNA is TGTGCCAGCAGCTTAGCGCTTGGACAGGGAAGAACAACTAATGAAAAACTGTTTTTT.

The CDR3, as DNA: TGTGCCAGCAGCCCAGGGACAGCCGCCTATGGCTACACCTTC. Amino acids: CASSPGTAAYGYTF. The rearrangement links TRBV11-3 to TRBJ1-2, with 7 bases that match TRBD1. The junction had 7 bases not matched to a gene; V was cut back by 5 bases and J by 4 bases. CDR1 SGHNT and CDR2 YENEEA come from the germline V gene. The CDR3 has 14 amino acids.

CDR3 coding DNA: TGTGCCAGCAGCTCCGCGGGGGGCCGCGAGACCCAGTACTTC. Residues: CASSSAGGRETQYF. V is TRBV7-3 and J is TRBJ2-5; 8 bases align to TRBD2. Germline values: CDR1 SGHTA, CDR2 FQGTGA. With 4 bases clipped from V and 5 bases from J, the junction kept 6 bases outside the gene matches. The CDR3 sequence is 14 residues long.

A single count supports this clone. The chain employs TRBV7-2 and TRBJ1-1; 8 bases align to TRBD1. The CDR3 consists of 13 residues. Looked up from germline, CDR1 is SGHTA and CDR2 is FQGNSA. Trimming took 5 bases from V and 4 from J; bases not matched to a gene: 3. The CDR3 region has the DNA TGTGCCAGCAGCCTCACAGGGGGCACTGAAGCTTTCTTT. This codes for CASSLTGGTEAFF.

The rearrangement links TRBV29-1 to TRBJ2-7, with D unclear. Germline V gene data show CDR1 as SQVTM and CDR2 as ANQGSEA. V lost 5 bases and J lost 2, with 10 bases in between. The CDR3 runs 12 residues. The CDR3 here is CSVNLAAYEQYF. The CDR3 coding sequence is TGCAGCGTTAATCTCGCGGCCTACGAGCAGTACTTC.

This sequence joins TRBV7-2 and TRBJ1-2; a possible D gene is TRBD1 (5 bases). CDR1 and CDR2 (germline): SGHTA, FQGNSA. V was trimmed by 5 bases and J by 4 bases, leaving 11 bases between them. The CDR3 runs to 13 residues. The CDR3 is CASSTDTLYGYTF. CDR3 DNA sequence: TGTGCCAGCAGCACGGACACCCTCTATGGCTACACCTTC.

The chain has TRBV14 and TRBJ1-2; the D gene is possibly TRBD1 (6 bases). Germline CDR1 reads SGHDN; CDR2 reads FVKESK. Deletions cut 3 bases from V and 0 bases from J, with 11 bases between. CDR3 size: 15 residues. The CDR3 DNA follows: TGTGCCAGCAGCCACCGAGGGGGGGCTAACTATGGCTACACCTTC. Translation: CASSHRGGANYGYTF.

The chain recombines TRBV24-1 with TRBJ2-3; maybe TRBD2 (6 bases). This CDR3 has 15 residues. Germline assignment: CDR1 KGHDR and CDR2 SFDVKD. V dropped 4 bases and J dropped 3 bases, with 13 bases sitting between them. In nucleotides, the CDR3 is TGTGCCACCAGTGACCCGGGGGACGGAACAGATACGCAGTATTTT. Amino acid sequence: CATSDPGDGTDTQYF.

The rearrangement uses TRBV6-5 and TRBJ2-7; 7 nucleotides line up with TRBD1. V shed 4 bases and J 2 bases; nucleotides not matched to a gene: 8. CDR3 length: 15 residues. Per germline, CDR1 MNHEY and CDR2 SVGAGI. CDR3 protein: CASSSDDRATYEQYF. The CDR3 DNA sequence: TGTGCCAGCAGTTCCGATGACAGGGCCACCTACGAGCAGTACTTC.

V is TRBV5-1 and J is TRBJ1-1; D gene ambiguous. Germline CDR1 SGHRS, CDR2 YFSETQ. Between the trimmed V and J ends, which lost 4 bases and 0 bases, there was a span of 25 bases. This CDR3 spans 19 amino acids. The CDR3 region is CASSPELGGIRFMNTEAFF. The CDR3 DNA follows: TGCGCCAGCAGCCCCGAACTTGGCGGAATACGCTTTATGAACACTGAAGCTTTCTTT.